The clone carrying this TCR beta chain was counted between two and nine times. PCR amplification relied on 60 Vbeta primers (plus 13 Jbeta primers). The method was immunoSEQ multiplex PCR; TCRdb's version includes in-frame clones alone and lacks a portion of them. The sample has over 100,000 clones, more than 60% seen once. This sample was taken from a study of cytomegalovirus exposure and HLA in healthy donors. V shed 0 bases and J shed 6 bases, with 10 bases lying between them. The CDR3 contains 14 residues. The germline CDR1 and CDR2 sequences are SGHRS and YFSETQ. The chain carries TRBV5-1 and TRBJ2-1; possible D gene TRBD1, 5 bases. The sequence derives from a man aged 18 to 29 in good health and CMV-seronegative. Source material: PBMCs. The CDR3 protein is CASSLGQRINEQFF. The CDR3 coding sequence is TGCGCCAGCAGCTTGGGACAGCGCATCAATGAGCAGTTCTTC.